This T cell receptor beta chain originates from a study of T cell repertoires in cytomegalovirus infection. Study-level background: Public TCR beta signatures marked donors with CMV infection and the matching HLA. Findings of the study overall: The ex vivo response was dominated by HLA-C-restricted CMV-specific TCR beta clonotypes.

Via MiXCR, TCRdb re-called the reads, giving one row per CDR3 protein. The sample lists approximately 83,000 distinct CDR3 sequences, roughly a quarter occurring once. The CDR3 totals 14 residues. Germline-derived CDR1 and CDR2 are MNHEY and SVGEGT. Trimming took 7 bases from V and 2 from J, leaving 13 bases between them. This clonotype has a count of ten or more. Its antigen is not identified. This TCR was recovered from a human donor in good health (CMV status not recorded). Some clones in this sample may be carry-over from other donors' samples. Source: CD8+ T cells from cultured PBMCs, taken from culture after CMV antigen stimulation. The V call is TRBV6-2 or TRBV6-3, the J call TRBJ2-3, with D perhaps TRBD2 (5 bases). The CDR3 sequence is CASIESGNTDTQYF. For the CDR3, the DNA is TGTGCCAGCATCGAGAGCGGTAACACAGATACGCAGTATTTT.